The 26 T cell receptor beta chains reported below all come from one sample, sequenced in a study of cytomegalovirus exposure and HLA in healthy donors. This PCR relied on a set of 60 Vbeta primers and 13 Jbeta primers. TCRdb's copy holds only in-frame clones and misses some; the assay was immunoSEQ multiplex PCR. The table records about 120,000 clones, 81% of them present only once. Sequencing input: PBMCs. The receptor source for this set is a woman in her twenties or thirties in good health and CMV-seronegative.

The chain recombines TRBV2 with TRBJ2-7, with D possibly TRBD1 on 5 matching bases. The CDR3 runs to 13 residues. V shed 6 bases and J shed 3 bases, with 12 bases lying between them. Germline V CDR1 and CDR2: SNHLY, FYNNEI. The CDR3 sequence: CASRGLSHYEQYF. In nucleotides, the CDR3 is TGTGCCAGCAGGGGGCTATCGCACTACGAGCAGTACTTC.

V is TRBV28 and J is TRBJ2-3, with D perhaps TRBD2 (5 bases). CDR1 is MDHEN and CDR2 is SYDVKM in the germline V gene. The V end lost 6 bases, the J end lost 4 bases, and 17 bases lay between the germline ends. CDR3 length: 15 residues. The CDR3 DNA reads as TGTGCCAGCAGCCACTTTTTCGGAGGCTCAGATACGCAGTATTTT. It codes for CASSHFFGGSDTQYF.

The rearrangement joins TRBV7-2 to TRBJ2-3; the match to TRBD1 covers 8 bases. CDR3 length equals 14 residues. CDR1 is SGHTA and CDR2 is FQGNSA in the germline V gene. With 5 bases clipped from V and 1 base from J, the junction kept 2 bases outside the gene matches. This chain's CDR3 is CASSTGQGTDTQYF. CDR3 nucleotides: TGTGCCAGCAGCACGGGACAGGGCACAGATACGCAGTATTTT.

The rearrangement joins TRBV6-1 to TRBJ2-1, with D maybe TRBD2 (6 bases). CDR3 length equals 16 residues. CDR1 is MNHNS, CDR2 SASEGT, per germline. Trimming cost V 0 bases and J 4 bases, with 13 bases left between them. This CDR3 is CASSEAGGALYNEQFF. The CDR3 nucleotides read TGTGCCAGCAGTGAAGCAGGAGGGGCCTTGTACAATGAGCAGTTCTTC.

The V and J genes are TRBV27 and TRBJ2-7; TRBD2 matches at 9 bases. Germline CDR1 is MNHEY and CDR2 is SMNVEV (reference sequence). The CDR3 is made up of 16 amino acids. Trimming took 9 bases from V and 2 from J; bases not matched to a gene: 14. CDR3 in DNA: TGTGCCAGTCGGGATTTTACTAGCGGGCTACCCTACGAGCAGTACTTC. Encoded protein: CASRDFTSGLPYEQYF.

The CDR3 DNA follows: TGCGCCAGCAGCCTGAACAGGGGAGGTAGCTATGGCTACACCTTC. Residues: CASSLNRGGSYGYTF. The rearrangement joins TRBV5-1 to TRBJ1-2; 7 bases match TRBD1. The CDR3 covers 15 residues. Germline V gives CDR1 SGHRS, CDR2 YFSETQ. V lost 4 bases and J lost 4; bases outside the gene matches: 10. Based on the CDR3 plus reference TRBV5-1 and TRBJ1-2, the full variable domain is KAGVTQTPRYLIKTRGQQVTLSCSPISGHRSVSWYQQTPGQGLQFLFEYFSETQRNKGNFPGRFSGRQFSNSRSEMNVSTLELGDSALYLCASSLNRGGSYGYTFGSGTRLTVV.

V and J are TRBV12-1 and TRBJ2-7; the table's D call of TRBD2 was not tested on the DNA. TRBV12-1 is a listed pseudogene. CDR3 length: 15 residues. The CDR3 here is CASSFAPGRAKEQYF. The CDR3 bases are TGTGCCAGCAGCTTTGCGCCCGGGAGGGCAAAAGAGCAGTACTTC.

This chain uses TRBV7-3 with TRBJ2-1; possibly TRBD2 for D (6 bases). Germline values: CDR1 SGHTA, CDR2 FQGTGA. Trimming pared 2 bases from V and 10 bases from J, leaving 15 bases between. The CDR3 totals 14 residues. CDR3: CASSLDPISGEQFF. DNA for the CDR3: TGTGCCAGCAGCTTAGACCCCATAAGCGGGGAGCAGTTCTTC.

The chain carries TRBV6-4 and TRBJ2-3, with 7 bases matching TRBD2. From germline, CDR1 is MRHNA and CDR2 SNTAGT. V was pared by 3 bases and J by 2 bases, with 5 bases of the junction left unmatched. This CDR3 region has 15 residues. The CDR3 sequence is CASSEVAGATDTQYF. In DNA form, the CDR3 reads TGTGCCAGCAGTGAGGTTGCGGGAGCCACAGATACGCAGTATTTT.

The chain uses TRBV5-6 and TRBJ1-3; TRBD1 matches 8 bases. The germline CDR1 and CDR2 sequences are SGHDT and YYEEEE. The J segment lost 0 bases and the V segment lost 4 bases, leaving 3 bases of the junction unmatched. This CDR3 is 15 amino acids long. The CDR3 is CASSGTGGSGNTIYF. In nucleotides, the CDR3 is TGTGCCAGCAGCGGCACAGGGGGCTCTGGAAACACCATATATTTT.

The chain has TRBV7-9 and TRBJ2-7, with a weak D call TRBD1 (5 bases). The CDR3 contains 15 residues. Germline CDR1 is SEHNR and CDR2 is FQNEAQ (reference sequence). Trimming removed 5 bases from V and 3 bases from J, with 17 bases in between. The CDR3 sequence is CASSRLRDSLYEQYF. The CDR3 nucleotides read TGTGCCAGCAGCCGGTTGAGAGACAGCCTCTACGAGCAGTACTTC. Full variable domain (rest looked up from reference TRBV7-9 and TRBJ2-7): DTGVSQNPRHKITKRGQNVTFRCDPISEHNRLYWYRQTLGQGPEFLTYFQNEAQLEKSRLLSDRFSAERPKGSFSTLEIQRTEQGDSAMYLCASSRLRDSLYEQYFGPGTRLTVT.

This clone has only a few counts. The DNA for the CDR3 is TGTGCCAGTAGTATACTAGCGGCTAGCACAGATACGCAGTATTTT. Translation gives CASSILAASTDTQYF. The chain is built from TRBV19 and TRBJ2-3; 7 positions agree with TRBD2. The CDR3 runs 15 residues. The J segment lost 0 bases and the V segment lost 2 bases, leaving 2 bases of the junction unmatched. Germline lookup yields CDR1 LNHDA and CDR2 SQIVND (reference sequence). The full variable domain, in which reference TRBV19 and TRBJ2-3 provide the parts outside the CDR3, is DGGITQSPKYLFRKEGQNVTLSCEQNLNHDAMYWYRQDPGQGLRLIYYSQIVNDFQKGDIAEGYSVSREKKESFPLTVTSAQKNPTAFYLCASSILAASTDTQYFGPGTRLTVL.

The chain recombines TRBV14 with TRBJ2-3; D ambiguous. The ends were cut back, 1 base at V and 3 bases at J, with 2 bases in the middle. CDR3 length: 12 amino acids. Germline V gene sequence: CDR1 SGHDN, CDR2 FVKESK. CDR3 DNA: TGTGCCAGCAGCCAAGCGACAGATACGCAGTATTTT. Translation gives CASSQATDTQYF.

This clone came up a few times. CDR3 sequence reads: CAWTEKGFYNEQFF. The CDR3 DNA is TGTGCCTGGACTGAAAAGGGGTTTTACAATGAGCAGTTCTTC. The V and J genes are TRBV30 and TRBJ2-1; tentatively, D is TRBD1 (5 bases). CDR3 size: 14 residues. V lost 4 bases and J 4 bases, leaving 14 bases between the germline ends. Germline V gene data show CDR1 as GTSNPN and CDR2 as SVGIG (reference sequence).

The chain has TRBV28 and TRBJ1-4, with 7 nucleotides matching TRBD1. V gave up 4 bases and J gave up 5 bases; unmatched junction bases: 4. The CDR3 covers 14 residues. Germline CDR1 reads MDHEN; CDR2 reads SYDVKM. In DNA, the CDR3 is TGTGCCAGCAGTTCCGGGACAGTAAATGAAAAACTGTTTTTT. It encodes CASSSGTVNEKLFF.

This chain connects TRBV11-2 to TRBJ2-6, with a tentative D call TRBD1 (6 bases). The germline gives CDR1 SGHAT, CDR2 FQNNGV. V was cut by 4 bases and J by 2 bases, with 12 bases left in between. There are 16 residues in the CDR3. In nucleotides, the CDR3 is TGTGCCAGCAGCTATCAACAGGGAACTGGGGCCAACGTCCTGACTTTC. This gives the protein CASSYQQGTGANVLTF.

The V and J genes are TRBV5-1 and TRBJ1-5, with D perhaps TRBD1 (6 bases). Germline assignment: CDR1 SGHRS and CDR2 YFSETQ. CDR3 length equals 13 residues. Trimming cost V 3 bases and J 6 bases, with 10 bases left between them. DNA for the CDR3: TGCGCCAGCAGCTGGGGGCTTGGTCAGCCCCAGCATTTT. Its protein is CASSWGLGQPQHF.

The chain is built from TRBV7-9 and TRBJ2-1; no clear D. Trimming removed 10 bases from V and 5 bases from J, with 12 bases in between. CDR3 size: 12 residues. From germline, CDR1 is SEHNR and CDR2 FQNEAQ (reference sequence). The DNA of the CDR3 is TGTGCCACTCCGAACTTTAACAATGAGCAGTTCTTC. This translates into CATPNFNNEQFF.

This clone was counted once. The chain employs TRBV7-2 and TRBJ1-6, with D perhaps TRBD1 (6 bases). The CDR3 covers 16 residues. Germline lookup yields CDR1 SGHTA and CDR2 FQGNSA. V was shortened by 5 bases and J by 8 bases, with 19 bases between the two germline ends. The CDR3 coding sequence is TGTGCCAGCAGCCCTACCGTCGGGGGGCAGTATTCACCCCTCCACTTT. Its protein is CASSPTVGGQYSPLHF.

The chain is built from TRBV27 and TRBJ2-7, with D uncertain. The V end was cut by 2 bases, the J end by 2 bases, with 10 bases between. From germline, CDR1 is MNHEY and CDR2 SMNVEV (reference sequence). The CDR3 consists of 14 residues. The CDR3 nucleotides are TGTGCCAGCAGTTTAGCCACGGAGCCCTACGAGCAGTACTTC. This gives the protein CASSLATEPYEQYF.

The V call is TRBV30, the J call TRBJ2-5, with TRBD2 as a possible D gene (5 bases). The CDR3 spans 14 residues. Trimming removed 4 bases at V and 4 bases at J, with 16 bases between. CDR1 GTSNPN and CDR2 SVGIG come from the germline V gene (reference sequence). This chain's CDR3 is CAWTAGRRSETQYF. CDR3 sequence (DNA): TGTGCCTGGACGGCGGGCCGACGGTCAGAGACCCAGTACTTC. The whole variable domain, filled in from reference TRBV30 and TRBJ2-5, reads SQTIHQWPATLVQPVGSPLSLECTVEGTSNPNLYWYRQAAGRGLQLLFYSVGIGQISSEVPQNLSASRPQDRQFILSSKKLLLSDSGFYLCAWTAGRRSETQYFGPGTRLLVL.

V is TRBV10-3 and J is TRBJ2-7; tentative D call: TRBD1 (6 bases). The V end was cut by 4 bases, the J end by 3 bases, with 13 bases between. The germline V gene has CDR1 ENHRY and CDR2 SYGVKD. The CDR3 contains 14 residues. The chain's CDR3 is CAISGDTSGYEQYF. CDR3 DNA sequence: TGTGCCATCAGTGGGGACACTTCGGGCTACGAGCAGTACTTC.

This clone is deemed medium-sized. The genes are TRBV4-3 and TRBJ2-2; D gene ambiguous. Trimming shortened V by 0 bases and J by 1 base, and 9 bases separated the two germline ends. CDR3 length equals 16 residues. Per germline, CDR1 LGHNA and CDR2 YSLEER. The chain's CDR3 is CASSQDSSVNTGELFF. The CDR3, as DNA: TGCGCCAGCAGCCAAGATTCCTCGGTGAACACCGGGGAGCTGTTTTTT.

The chain is built from TRBV28 and TRBJ1-2; 9 bases are shared with TRBD1. The CDR3 is made up of 16 amino acids. Per the germline V gene, CDR1 is MDHEN and CDR2 is SYDVKM. V was pared by 4 bases and J by 0 bases, with 6 bases of the junction left unmatched. CDR3 amino acids: CASSSEQGAANYGYTF. CDR3 sequence (DNA): TGTGCCAGCAGTTCCGAACAGGGGGCGGCTAACTATGGCTACACCTTC.

V usage is TRBV28 and J usage is TRBJ1-6; D is unclear. Trimming removed 3 bases at V and 6 bases at J, with 6 bases between. CDR3 length: 13 amino acids. From germline, CDR1 is MDHEN and CDR2 SYDVKM. CDR3 DNA: TGTGCCAGCAGTTTTCGAGTTAATTCACCCCTCCACTTT. Encoded protein: CASSFRVNSPLHF.

The rearrangement uses TRBV7-6 and TRBJ1-2; 8 bases are a match to TRBD1. Germline values: CDR1 SGHVS, CDR2 FNYEAQ. J was trimmed by 4 bases and V by 0 bases; bases with no gene match: 7. CDR3 length: 16 amino acids. This CDR3 is CASSLALAGGFYGYTF. The CDR3 nucleotides are TGTGCCAGCAGCTTAGCGCTGGCAGGGGGCTTCTATGGCTACACCTTC.